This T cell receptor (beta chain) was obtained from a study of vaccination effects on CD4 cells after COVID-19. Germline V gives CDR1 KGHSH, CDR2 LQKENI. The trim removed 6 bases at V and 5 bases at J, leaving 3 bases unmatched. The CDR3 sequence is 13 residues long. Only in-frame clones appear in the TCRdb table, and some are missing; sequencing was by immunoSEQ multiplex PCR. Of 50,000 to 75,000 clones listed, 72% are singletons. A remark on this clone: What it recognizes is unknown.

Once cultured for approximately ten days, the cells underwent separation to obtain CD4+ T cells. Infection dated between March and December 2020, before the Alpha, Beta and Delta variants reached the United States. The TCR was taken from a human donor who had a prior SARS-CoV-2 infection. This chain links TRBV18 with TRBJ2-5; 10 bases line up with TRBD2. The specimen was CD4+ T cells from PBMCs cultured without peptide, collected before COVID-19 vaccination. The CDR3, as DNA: TGTGCCAGCTCTCGGACTAGCGGTGAGACCCAGTACTTC. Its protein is CASSRTSGETQYF.